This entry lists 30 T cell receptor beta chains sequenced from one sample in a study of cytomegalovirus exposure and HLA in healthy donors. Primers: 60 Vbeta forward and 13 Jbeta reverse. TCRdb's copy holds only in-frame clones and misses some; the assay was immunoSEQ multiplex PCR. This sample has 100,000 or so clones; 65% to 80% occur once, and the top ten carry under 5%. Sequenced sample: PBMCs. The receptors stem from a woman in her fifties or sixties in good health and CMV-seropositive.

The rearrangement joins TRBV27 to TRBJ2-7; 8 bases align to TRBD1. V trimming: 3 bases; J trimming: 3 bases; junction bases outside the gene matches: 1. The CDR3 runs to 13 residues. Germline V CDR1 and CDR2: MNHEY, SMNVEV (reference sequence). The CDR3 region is CASSFGQGYEQYF. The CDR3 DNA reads TGTGCCAGCAGTTTCGGACAGGGCTACGAGCAGTACTTC.

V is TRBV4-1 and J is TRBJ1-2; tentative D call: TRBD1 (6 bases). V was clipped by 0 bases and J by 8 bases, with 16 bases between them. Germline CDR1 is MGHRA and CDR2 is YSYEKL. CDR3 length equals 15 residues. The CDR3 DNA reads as TGCGCCAGCAGCCAAGAAGGGGCAGGGGTAGTCGGCTACACCTTC. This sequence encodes CASSQEGAGVVGYTF.

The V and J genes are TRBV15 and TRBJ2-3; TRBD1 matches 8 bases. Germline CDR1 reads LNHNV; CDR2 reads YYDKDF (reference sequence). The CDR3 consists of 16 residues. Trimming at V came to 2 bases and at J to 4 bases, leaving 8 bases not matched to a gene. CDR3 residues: CATSRQDRVYADTQYF. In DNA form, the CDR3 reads TGTGCCACCAGCAGACAGGACAGGGTTTACGCAGATACGCAGTATTTT.

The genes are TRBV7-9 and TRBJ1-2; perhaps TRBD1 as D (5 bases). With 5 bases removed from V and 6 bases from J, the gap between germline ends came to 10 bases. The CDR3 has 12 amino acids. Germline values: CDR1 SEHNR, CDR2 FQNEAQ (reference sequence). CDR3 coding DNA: TGTGCCAGCAGCCCCGGGGGGGATGGCTACACCTTC. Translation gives CASSPGGDGYTF.

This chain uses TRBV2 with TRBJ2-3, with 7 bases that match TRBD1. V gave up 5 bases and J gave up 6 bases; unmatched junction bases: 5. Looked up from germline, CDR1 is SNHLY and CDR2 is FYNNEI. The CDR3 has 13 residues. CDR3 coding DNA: TGTGCCAGCAGTCGACAGGGTGGCGATACGCAGTATTTT. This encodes CASSRQGGDTQYF.

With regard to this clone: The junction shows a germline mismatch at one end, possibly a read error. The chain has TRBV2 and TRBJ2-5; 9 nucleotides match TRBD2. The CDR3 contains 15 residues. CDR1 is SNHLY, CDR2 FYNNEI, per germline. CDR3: CASSEGPSGEETQYF. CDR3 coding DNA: TGTGCCAGCAGCGAAGGCCCTAGCGGGGAAGAGACCCAGTACTTC.

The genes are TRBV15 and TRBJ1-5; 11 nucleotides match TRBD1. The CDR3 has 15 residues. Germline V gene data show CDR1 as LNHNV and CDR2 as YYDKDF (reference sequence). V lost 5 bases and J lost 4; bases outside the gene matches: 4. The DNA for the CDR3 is TGTGCCACCAGCGGGACAGGGGGTGAAAATCAGCCCCAGCATTTT. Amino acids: CATSGTGGENQPQHF.

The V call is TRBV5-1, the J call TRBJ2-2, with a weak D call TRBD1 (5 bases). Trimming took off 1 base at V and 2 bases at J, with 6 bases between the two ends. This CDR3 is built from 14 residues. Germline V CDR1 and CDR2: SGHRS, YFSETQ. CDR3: CASSLTGNTGELFF. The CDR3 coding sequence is TGCGCCAGCAGCTTGACAGGAAACACCGGGGAGCTGTTTTTT.

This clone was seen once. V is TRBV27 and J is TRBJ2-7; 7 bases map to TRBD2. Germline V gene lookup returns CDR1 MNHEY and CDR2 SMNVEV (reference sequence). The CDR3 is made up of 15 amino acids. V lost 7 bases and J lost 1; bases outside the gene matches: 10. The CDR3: CASKRQASGSYEQYF. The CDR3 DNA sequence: TGTGCCAGCAAGCGGCAGGCTAGCGGTTCCTACGAGCAGTACTTC.

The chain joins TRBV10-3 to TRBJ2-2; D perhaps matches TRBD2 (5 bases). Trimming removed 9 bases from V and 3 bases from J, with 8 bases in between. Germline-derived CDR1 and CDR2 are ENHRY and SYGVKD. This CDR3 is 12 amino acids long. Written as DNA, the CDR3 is TGTGCCATTCGGACTTACACCGGGGAGCTGTTTTTT. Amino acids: CAIRTYTGELFF.

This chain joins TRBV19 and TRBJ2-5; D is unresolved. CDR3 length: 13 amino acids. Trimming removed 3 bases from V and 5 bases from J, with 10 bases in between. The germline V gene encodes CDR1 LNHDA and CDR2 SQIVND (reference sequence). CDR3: CASSMGRRETQYF. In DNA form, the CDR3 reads TGTGCCAGTAGTATGGGCCGCCGGGAGACCCAGTACTTC.

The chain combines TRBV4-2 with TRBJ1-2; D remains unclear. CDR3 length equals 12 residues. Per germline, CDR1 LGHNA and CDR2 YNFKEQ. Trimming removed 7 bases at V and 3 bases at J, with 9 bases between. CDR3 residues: CASIGDDYGYTF. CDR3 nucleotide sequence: TGTGCCAGCATCGGAGATGACTATGGCTACACCTTC.

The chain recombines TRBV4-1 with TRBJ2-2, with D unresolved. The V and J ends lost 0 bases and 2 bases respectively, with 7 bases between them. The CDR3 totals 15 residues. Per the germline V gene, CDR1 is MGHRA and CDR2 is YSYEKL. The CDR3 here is CASSQDGANTGELFF. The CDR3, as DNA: TGCGCCAGCAGCCAAGATGGAGCAAACACCGGGGAGCTGTTTTTT.

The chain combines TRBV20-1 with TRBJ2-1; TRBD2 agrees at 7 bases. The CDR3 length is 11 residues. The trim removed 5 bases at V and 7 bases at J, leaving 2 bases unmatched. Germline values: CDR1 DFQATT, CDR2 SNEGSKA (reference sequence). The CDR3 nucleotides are TGCAGTGCTGGGGGGGGAAATGAGCAGTTCTTC. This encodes CSAGGGNEQFF.

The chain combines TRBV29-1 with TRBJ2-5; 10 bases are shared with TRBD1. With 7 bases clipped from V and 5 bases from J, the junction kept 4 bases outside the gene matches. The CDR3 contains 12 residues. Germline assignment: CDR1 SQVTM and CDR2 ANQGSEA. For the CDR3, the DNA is TGCAGCGGAAGGACAGGGGGGGAGACCCAGTACTTC. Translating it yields CSGRTGGETQYF.

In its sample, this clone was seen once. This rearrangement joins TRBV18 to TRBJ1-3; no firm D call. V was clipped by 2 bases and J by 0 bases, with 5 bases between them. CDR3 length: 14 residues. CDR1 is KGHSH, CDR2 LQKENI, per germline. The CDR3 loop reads CASSPAGSGNTIYF. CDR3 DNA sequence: TGTGCCAGCTCACCAGCCGGCTCTGGAAACACCATATATTTT.

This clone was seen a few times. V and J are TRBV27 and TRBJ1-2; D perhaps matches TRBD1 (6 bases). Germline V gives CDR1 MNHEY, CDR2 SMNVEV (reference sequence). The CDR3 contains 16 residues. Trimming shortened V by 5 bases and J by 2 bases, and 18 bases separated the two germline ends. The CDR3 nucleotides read TGTGCCAGCAGTCCCAACCCAGGGGTCCTCAACTATGGCTACACCTTC. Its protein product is CASSPNPGVLNYGYTF.

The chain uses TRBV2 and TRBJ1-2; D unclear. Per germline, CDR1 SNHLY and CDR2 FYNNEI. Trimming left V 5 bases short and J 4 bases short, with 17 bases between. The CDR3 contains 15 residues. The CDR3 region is CASSYGREGAYGYTF. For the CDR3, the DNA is TGTGCCAGCAGTTATGGACGAGAGGGTGCCTATGGCTACACCTTC.

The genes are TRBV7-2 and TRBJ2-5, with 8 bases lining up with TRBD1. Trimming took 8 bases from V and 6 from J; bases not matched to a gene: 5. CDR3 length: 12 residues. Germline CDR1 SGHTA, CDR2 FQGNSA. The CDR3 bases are TGTGCCAGCCGGACAGGGTGGCAGACCCAGTACTTC. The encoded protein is CASRTGWQTQYF.

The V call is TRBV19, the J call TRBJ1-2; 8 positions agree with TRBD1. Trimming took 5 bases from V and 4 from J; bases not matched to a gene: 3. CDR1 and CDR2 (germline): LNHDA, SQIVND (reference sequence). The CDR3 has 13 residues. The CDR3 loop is CASSLGQAYGYTF. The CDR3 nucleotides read TGTGCCAGTAGTCTGGGACAGGCCTATGGCTACACCTTC. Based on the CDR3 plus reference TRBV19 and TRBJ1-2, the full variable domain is DGGITQSPKYLFRKEGQNVTLSCEQNLNHDAMYWYRQDPGQGLRLIYYSQIVNDFQKGDIAEGYSVSREKKESFPLTVTSAQKNPTAFYLCASSLGQAYGYTFGSGTRLTVV.

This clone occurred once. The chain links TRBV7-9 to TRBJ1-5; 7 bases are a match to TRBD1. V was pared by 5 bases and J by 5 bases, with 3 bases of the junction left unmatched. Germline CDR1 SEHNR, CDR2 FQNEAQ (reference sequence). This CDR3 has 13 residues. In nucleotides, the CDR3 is TGTGCCAGCAGCGCTGACAGGGATCAGCCCCAGCATTTT. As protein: CASSADRDQPQHF.

CDR3 sequence: CASSKTGLDTEQYF. CDR3 coding DNA: TGTGCCAGCAGCAAAACGGGACTAGATACCGAGCAGTACTTC. V and J are TRBV11-2 and TRBJ2-7, with 8 positions matching TRBD2. The CDR3 totals 14 residues. Germline CDR1 SGHAT, CDR2 FQNNGV. The V gene end was trimmed by 5 bases and the J gene end by 6 bases; junction bases not matched to a gene: 9.

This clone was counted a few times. In DNA, the CDR3 is TGTGCCAGCAGTTTTATCGGTATCCAGGGGGGTGATAGCAATCAGCCCCAGCATTTT. It yields the protein CASSFIGIQGGDSNQPQHF. The gene calls are TRBV27 and TRBJ1-5; 7 bases are shared with TRBD1. Germline values: CDR1 MNHEY, CDR2 SMNVEV (reference sequence). V shed 3 bases, J shed 0 bases, and the junction held 14 bases outside the gene matches. This CDR3 comprises 19 residues.

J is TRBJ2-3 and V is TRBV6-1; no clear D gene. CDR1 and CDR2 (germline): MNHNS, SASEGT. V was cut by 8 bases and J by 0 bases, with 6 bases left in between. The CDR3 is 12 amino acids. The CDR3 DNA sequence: TGTGCCAGCTCTAGGAGCACAGATACGCAGTATTTT. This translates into CASSRSTDTQYF.

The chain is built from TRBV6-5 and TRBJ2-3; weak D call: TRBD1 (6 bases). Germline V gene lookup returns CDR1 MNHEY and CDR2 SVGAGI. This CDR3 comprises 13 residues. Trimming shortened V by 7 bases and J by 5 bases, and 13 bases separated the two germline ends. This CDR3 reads CASKDGTLDTQYF. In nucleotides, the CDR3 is TGTGCCAGCAAAGACGGGACACTAGATACGCAGTATTTT.

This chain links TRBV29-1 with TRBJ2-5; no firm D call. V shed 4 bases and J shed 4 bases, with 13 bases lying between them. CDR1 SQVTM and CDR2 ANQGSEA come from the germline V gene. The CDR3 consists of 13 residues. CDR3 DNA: TGCAGCGTTGTGGGTCGACTGGTAGAGACCCAGTACTTC. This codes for CSVVGRLVETQYF.

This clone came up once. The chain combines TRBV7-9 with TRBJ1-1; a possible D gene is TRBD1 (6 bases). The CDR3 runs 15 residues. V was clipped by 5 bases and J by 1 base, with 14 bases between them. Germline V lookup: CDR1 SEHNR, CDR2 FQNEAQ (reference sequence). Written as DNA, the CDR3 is TGTGCCAGCAGCCCCCCGAGGGGGGGGAACACTGAAGCTTTCTTT. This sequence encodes CASSPPRGGNTEAFF.

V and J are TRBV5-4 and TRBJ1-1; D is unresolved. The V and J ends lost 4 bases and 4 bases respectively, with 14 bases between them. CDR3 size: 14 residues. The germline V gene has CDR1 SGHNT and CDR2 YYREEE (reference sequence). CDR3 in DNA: TGTGCCAGCAGCCTCCTAGCACCCGGCACTGAAGCTTTCTTT. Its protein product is CASSLLAPGTEAFF.

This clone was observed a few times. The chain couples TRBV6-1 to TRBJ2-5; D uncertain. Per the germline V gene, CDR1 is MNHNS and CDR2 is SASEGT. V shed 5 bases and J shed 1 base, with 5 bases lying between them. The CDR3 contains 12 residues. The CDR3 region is CASSSIQETQYF. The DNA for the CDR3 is TGTGCCAGCAGTTCCATCCAAGAGACCCAGTACTTC.

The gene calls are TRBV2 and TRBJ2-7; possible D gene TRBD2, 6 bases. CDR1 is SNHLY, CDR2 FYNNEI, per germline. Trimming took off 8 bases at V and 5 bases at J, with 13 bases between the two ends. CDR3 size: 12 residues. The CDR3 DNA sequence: TGTGCCAGCCGCCGGGAGTACAACGAGCAGTACTTC. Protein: CASRREYNEQYF.